The present T cell receptor (beta chain) was sequenced within a study of T cells in women clearing cervical HPV infection. Study at large: Case blood drawn at lesion detection; control blood after infection cleared.

Turning to this clone: Antigen: not known.

Some clones are missing from TCRdb's copy, which holds only in-frame ones; the method was immunoSEQ multiplex PCR. Its table lists 15,000 to 20,000 clones. The study, taken as a whole, reports: CIN3+ cases had significantly higher TCR richness than controls; evenness did not differ.

The sequence was obtained from a woman between 18 and 75 years old with a cervical HPV16 infection that either progressed to CIN3+ or cleared (not recorded which). Sequences were obtained from blood buffy coat.

The CDR3 DNA, read in part, is TGTGCCAGTAAACGAGGCGGGGGCACTATCAATGAG. This encodes CASKRGGGTINE. The whole CDR3 sequence is CASKRGGGTINEQFF. This rearrangement joins TRBV19 to TRBJ2-1; tentative D call: TRBD2 (7 bases). The read halts 3 residues ahead of the CDR3 end, with the missing end drawn from the germline J gene. The CDR3 contains 15 residues. Trimming removed 7 bases at V and 6 bases at J, with 19 bases between. Looked up from germline, CDR1 is LNHDA and CDR2 is SQIVND (reference sequence).